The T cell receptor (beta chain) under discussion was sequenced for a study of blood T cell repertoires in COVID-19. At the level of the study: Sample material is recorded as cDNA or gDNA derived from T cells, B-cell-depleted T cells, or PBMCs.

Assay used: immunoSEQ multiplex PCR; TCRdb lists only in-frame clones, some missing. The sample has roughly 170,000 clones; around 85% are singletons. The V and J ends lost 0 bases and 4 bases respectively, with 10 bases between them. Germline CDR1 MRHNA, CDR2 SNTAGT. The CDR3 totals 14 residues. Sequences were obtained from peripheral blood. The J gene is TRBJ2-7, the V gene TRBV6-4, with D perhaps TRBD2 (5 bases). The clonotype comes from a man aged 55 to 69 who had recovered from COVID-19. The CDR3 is CASSDSKRGYEQYF. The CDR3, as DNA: TGTGCCAGCAGTGACTCTAAAAGAGGGTACGAGCAGTACTTC.